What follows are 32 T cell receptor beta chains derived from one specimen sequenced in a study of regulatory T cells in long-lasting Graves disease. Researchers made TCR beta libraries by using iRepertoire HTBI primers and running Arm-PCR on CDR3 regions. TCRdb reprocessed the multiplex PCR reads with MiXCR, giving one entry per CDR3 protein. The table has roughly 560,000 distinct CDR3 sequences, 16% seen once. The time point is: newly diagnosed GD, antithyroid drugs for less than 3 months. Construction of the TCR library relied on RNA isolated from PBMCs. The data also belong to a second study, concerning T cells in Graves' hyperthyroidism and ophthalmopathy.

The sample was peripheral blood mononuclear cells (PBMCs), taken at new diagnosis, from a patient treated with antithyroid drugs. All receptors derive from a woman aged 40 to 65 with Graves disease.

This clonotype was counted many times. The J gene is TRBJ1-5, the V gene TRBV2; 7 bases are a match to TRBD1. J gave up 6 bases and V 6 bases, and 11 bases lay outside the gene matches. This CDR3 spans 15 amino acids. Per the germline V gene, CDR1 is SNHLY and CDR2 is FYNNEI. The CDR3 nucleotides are TGTGCCAGCAGGTTCCTTGGACAGGTGGGTCAGCCCCAGCATTTT. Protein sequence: CASRFLGQVGQPQHF.

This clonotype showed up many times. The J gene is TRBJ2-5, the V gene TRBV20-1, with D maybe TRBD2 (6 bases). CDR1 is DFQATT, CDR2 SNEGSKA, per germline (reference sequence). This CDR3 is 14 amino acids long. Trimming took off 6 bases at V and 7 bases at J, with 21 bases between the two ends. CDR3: CSATVPGGPMTQYF. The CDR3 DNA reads TGCAGTGCGACGGTCCCCGGGGGACCGATGACCCAGTACTTC.

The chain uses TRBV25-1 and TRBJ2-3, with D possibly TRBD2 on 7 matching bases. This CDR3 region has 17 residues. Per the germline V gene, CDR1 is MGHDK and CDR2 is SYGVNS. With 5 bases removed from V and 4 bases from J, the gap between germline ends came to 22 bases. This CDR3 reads CASSHMGIGGLADTQYF. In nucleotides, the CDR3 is TGTGCCAGCAGTCATATGGGGATCGGGGGGCTGGCAGATACGCAGTATTTT.

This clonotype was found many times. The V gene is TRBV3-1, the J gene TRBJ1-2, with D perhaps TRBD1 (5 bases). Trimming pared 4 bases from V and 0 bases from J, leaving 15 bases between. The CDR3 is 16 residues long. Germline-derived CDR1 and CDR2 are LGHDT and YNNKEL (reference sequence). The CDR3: CASSPTGAGANYGYTF. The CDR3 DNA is TGTGCCAGCAGCCCCACCGGGGCCGGAGCTAACTATGGCTACACCTTC.

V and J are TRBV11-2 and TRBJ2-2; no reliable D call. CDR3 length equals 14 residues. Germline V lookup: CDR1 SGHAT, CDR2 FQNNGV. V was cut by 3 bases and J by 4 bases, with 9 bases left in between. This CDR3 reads CASSFRLTTGELFF. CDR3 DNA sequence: TGTGCCAGCAGCTTTAGGTTGACCACCGGGGAGCTGTTTTTT.

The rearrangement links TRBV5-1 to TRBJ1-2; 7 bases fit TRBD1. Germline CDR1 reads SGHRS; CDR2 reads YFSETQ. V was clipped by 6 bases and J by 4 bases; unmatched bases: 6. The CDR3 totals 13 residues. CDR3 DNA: TGCGCCAGCACCCAGGGGGGCGGCTATGGCTACACCTTC. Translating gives CASTQGGGYGYTF.

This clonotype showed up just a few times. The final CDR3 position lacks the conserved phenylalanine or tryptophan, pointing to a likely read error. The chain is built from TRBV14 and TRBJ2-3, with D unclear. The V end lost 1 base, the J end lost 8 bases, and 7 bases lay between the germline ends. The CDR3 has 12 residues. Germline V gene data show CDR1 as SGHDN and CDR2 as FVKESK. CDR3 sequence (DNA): TGTGCCAGCAGCCAAGGGCTGCTTACGCAGTATTAT. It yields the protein CASSQGLLTQYY.

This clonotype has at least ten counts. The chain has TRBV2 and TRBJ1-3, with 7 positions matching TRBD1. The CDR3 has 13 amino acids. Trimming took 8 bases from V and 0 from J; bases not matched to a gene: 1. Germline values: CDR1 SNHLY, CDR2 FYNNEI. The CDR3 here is CASGTASGNTIYF. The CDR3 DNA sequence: TGTGCCAGCGGGACAGCCTCTGGAAACACCATATATTTT.

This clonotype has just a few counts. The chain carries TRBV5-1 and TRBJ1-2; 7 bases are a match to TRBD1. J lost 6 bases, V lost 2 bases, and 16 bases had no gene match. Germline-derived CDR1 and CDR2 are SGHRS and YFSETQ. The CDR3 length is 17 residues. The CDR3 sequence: CASSLRGVGTAENGYTF. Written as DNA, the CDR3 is TGCGCCAGCAGCTTAAGAGGCGTTGGGACAGCCGAGAATGGCTACACCTTC.

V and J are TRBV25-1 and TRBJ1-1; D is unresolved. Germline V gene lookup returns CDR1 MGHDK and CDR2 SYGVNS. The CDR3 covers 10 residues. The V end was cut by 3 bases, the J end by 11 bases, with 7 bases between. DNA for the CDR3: TGTGCCAGCAGTGAGGTCTCGGCTTTCTTT. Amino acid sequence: CASSEVSAFF.

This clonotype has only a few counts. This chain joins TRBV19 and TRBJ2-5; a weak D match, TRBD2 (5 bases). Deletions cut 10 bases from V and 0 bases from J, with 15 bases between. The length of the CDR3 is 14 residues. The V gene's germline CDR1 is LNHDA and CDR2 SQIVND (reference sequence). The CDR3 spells CATQERGYQETQYF. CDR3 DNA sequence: TGTGCCACCCAGGAAAGAGGGTACCAAGAGACCCAGTACTTC.

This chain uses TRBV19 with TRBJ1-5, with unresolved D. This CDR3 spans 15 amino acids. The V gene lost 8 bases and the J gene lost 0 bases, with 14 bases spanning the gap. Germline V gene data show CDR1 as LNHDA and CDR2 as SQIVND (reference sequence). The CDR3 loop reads CASYPNLDSNQPQHF. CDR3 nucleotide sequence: TGTGCCAGTTACCCGAACCTCGATAGCAATCAGCCCCAGCATTTT.

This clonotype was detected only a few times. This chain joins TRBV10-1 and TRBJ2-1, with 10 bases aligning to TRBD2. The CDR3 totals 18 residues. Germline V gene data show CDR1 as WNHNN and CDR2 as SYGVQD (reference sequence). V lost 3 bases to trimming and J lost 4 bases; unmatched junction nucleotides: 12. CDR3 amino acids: CASSDPFRSGGGYNEQFF. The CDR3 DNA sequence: TGCGCCAGCAGTGACCCCTTCAGGAGCGGGGGGGGTTACAATGAGCAGTTCTTC.

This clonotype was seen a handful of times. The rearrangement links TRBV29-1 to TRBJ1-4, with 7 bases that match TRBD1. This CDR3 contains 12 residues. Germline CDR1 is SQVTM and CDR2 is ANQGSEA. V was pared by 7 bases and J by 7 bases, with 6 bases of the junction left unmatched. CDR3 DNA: TGCAGCGGCGCCGGGACAGTTGAAAAACTGTTTTTT. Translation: CSGAGTVEKLFF. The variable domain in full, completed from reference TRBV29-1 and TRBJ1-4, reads SAVISQKPSRDICQRGTSLTIQCQVDSQVTMMFWYRQQPGQSLTLIATANQGSEATYESGFVIDKFPISRPNLTFSTLTVSNMSPEDSSIYLCSGAGTVEKLFFGSGTQLSVL.

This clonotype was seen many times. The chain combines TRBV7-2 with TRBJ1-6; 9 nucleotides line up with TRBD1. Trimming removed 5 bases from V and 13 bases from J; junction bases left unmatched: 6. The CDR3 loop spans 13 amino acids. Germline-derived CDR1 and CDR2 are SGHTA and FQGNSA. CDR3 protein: CASSRDRERPLHF. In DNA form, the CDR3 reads TGTGCCAGCAGCAGGGACAGGGAACGTCCCCTCCACTTT.

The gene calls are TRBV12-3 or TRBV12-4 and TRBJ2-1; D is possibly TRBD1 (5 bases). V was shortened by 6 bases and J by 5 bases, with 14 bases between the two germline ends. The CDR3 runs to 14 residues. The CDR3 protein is CASRENTGNNEQFF. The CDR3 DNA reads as TGTGCCAGCAGGGAAAATACAGGAAACAATGAGCAGTTCTTC.

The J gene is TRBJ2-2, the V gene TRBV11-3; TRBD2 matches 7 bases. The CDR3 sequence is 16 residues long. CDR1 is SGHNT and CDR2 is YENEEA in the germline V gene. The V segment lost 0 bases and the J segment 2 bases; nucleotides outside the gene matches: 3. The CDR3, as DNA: TGTGCCAGCAGCTTAGACGGGGGGAAAAACACCGGGGAGCTGTTTTTT. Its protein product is CASSLDGGKNTGELFF.

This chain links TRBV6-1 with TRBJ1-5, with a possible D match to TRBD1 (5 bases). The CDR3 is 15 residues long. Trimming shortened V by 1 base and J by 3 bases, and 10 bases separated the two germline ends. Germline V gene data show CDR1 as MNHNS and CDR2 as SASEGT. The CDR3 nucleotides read TGTGCCAGCAGTGAAGAGGACACATACAATCAGCCCCAGCATTTT. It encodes CASSEEDTYNQPQHF.

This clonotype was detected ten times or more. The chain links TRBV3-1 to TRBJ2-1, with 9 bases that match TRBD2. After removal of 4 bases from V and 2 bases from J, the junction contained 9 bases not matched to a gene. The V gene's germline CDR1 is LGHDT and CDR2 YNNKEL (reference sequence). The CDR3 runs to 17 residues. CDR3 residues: CASSPRLAASPYNEQFF. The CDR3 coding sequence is TGTGCCAGCAGCCCCCGACTAGCGGCGTCTCCCTACAATGAGCAGTTCTTC.

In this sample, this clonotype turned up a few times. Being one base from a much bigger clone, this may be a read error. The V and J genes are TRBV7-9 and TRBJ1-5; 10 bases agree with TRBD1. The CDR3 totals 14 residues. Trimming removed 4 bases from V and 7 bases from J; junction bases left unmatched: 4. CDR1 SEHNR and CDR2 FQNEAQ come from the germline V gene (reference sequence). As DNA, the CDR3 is TGTGCCAGCAGCTCCGGACAGGGGGTCCAGCCCCAGCATTTT. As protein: CASSSGQGVQPQHF. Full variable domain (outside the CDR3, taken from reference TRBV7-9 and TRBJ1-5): DTGVSQNPRHKITKRGQNVTFRCDPISEHNRLYWYRQTLGQGPEFLTYFQNEAQLEKSRLLSDRFSAERPKGSFSTLEIQRTEQGDSAMYLCASSSGQGVQPQHFGDGTRLSIL.

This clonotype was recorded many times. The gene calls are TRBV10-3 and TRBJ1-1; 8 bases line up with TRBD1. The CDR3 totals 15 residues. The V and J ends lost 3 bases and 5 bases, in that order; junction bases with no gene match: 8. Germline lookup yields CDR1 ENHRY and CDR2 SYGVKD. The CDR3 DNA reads TGTGCCATCAGTGACCCTCGGACAGGGCGGACTGAAGCTTTCTTT. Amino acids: CAISDPRTGRTEAFF.

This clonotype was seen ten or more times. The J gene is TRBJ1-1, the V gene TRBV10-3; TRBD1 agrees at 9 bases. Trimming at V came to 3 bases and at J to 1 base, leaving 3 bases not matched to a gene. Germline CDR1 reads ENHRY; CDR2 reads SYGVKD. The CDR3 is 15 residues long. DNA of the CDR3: TGTGCCATCAGTGATACGGGACAGGGGAACACTGAAGCTTTCTTT. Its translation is CAISDTGQGNTEAFF.

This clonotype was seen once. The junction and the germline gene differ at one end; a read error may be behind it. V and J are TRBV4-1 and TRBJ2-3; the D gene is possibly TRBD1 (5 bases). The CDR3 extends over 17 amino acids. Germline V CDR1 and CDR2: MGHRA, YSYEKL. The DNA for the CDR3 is TGTGCCAGCAGCCAAAGGGGCGACAGCCAACAATCAGATACGCAGTATTTT. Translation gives CASSQRGDSQQSDTQYF.

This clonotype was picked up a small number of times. This CDR3 reads CASSQDPLGGFYEQYF. CDR3 bases: TGCGCCAGCAGCCAAGATCCCCTTGGGGGATTCTACGAGCAGTACTTC. The chain joins TRBV4-1 to TRBJ2-7, with D tentatively TRBD1 or TRBD2 (5 bases each). Germline CDR1 and CDR2: MGHRA and YSYEKL. The CDR3 contains 16 residues. V shed 0 bases and J shed 3 bases, with 15 bases lying between them.

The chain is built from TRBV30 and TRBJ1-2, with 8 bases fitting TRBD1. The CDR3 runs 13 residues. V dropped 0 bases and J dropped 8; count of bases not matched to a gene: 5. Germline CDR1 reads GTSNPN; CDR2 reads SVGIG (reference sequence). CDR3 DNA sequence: TGTGCCTGGAGTGTACAACAGGGGGGAGGCTACACCTTC. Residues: CAWSVQQGGGYTF.

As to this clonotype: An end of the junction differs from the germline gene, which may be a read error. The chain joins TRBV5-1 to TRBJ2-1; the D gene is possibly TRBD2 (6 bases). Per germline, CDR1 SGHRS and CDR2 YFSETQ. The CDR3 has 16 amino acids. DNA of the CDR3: TGTGCCAGCAGCGTACAACCGGGACTCCCCTACAATGAGCAGTTCTTC. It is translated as CASSVQPGLPYNEQFF.

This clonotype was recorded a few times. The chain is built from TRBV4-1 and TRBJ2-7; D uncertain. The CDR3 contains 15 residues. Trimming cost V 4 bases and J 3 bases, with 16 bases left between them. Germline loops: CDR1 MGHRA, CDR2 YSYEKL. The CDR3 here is CASSPYEAELYEQYF. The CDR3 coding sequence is TGCGCCAGCAGCCCCTACGAGGCCGAGCTCTACGAGCAGTACTTC.

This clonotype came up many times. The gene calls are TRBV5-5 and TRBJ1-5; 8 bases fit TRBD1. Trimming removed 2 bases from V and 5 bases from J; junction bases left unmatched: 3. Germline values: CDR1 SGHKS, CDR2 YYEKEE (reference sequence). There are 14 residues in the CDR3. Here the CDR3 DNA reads TGTGCCAGCAGCTTCGGGACAGGTTATCAGCCCCAGCATTTT. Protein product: CASSFGTGYQPQHF. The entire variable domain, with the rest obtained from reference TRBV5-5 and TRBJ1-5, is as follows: DAGVTQSPTHLIKTRGQQVTLRCSPISGHKSVSWYQQVLGQGPQFIFQYYEKEERGRGNFPDRFSARQFPNYSSELNVNALLLGDSALYLCASSFGTGYQPQHFGDGTRLSIL.

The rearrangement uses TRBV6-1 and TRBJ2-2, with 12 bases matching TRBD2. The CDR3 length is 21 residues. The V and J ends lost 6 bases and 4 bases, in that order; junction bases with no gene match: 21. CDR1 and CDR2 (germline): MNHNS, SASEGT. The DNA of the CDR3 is TGTGCCAGCAGCGCCCACCTTAAACGACTAGCGGGGGCTGGGGTCACCGGGGAGCTGTTTTTT. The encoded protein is CASSAHLKRLAGAGVTGELFF.

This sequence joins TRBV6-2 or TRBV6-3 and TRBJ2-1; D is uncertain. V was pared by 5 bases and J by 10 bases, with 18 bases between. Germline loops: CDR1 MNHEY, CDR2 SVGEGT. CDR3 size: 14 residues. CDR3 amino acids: CASSTSSLDLEQFF. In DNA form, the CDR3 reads TGTGCCAGCAGTACGAGTTCCCTAGACCTAGAGCAGTTCTTC.

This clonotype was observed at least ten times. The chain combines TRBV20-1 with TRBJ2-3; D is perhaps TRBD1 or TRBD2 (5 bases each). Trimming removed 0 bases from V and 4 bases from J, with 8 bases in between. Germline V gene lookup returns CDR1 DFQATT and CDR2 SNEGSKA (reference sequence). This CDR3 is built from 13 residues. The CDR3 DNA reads TGCAGTGCTAGAGATGGGGGTTCAGATACGCAGTATTTT. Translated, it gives CSARDGGSDTQYF.

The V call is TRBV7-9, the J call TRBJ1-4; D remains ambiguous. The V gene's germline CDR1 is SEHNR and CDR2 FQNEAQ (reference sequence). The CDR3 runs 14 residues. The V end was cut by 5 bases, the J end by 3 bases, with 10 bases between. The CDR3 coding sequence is TGTGCCAGCAGCCCGTCGAGGGCTAATGAAAAACTGTTTTTT. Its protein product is CASSPSRANEKLFF. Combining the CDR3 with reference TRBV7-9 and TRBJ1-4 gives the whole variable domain DTGVSQNPRHKITKRGQNVTFRCDPISEHNRLYWYRQTLGQGPEFLTYFQNEAQLEKSRLLSDRFSAERPKGSFSTLEIQRTEQGDSAMYLCASSPSRANEKLFFGSGTQLSVL.